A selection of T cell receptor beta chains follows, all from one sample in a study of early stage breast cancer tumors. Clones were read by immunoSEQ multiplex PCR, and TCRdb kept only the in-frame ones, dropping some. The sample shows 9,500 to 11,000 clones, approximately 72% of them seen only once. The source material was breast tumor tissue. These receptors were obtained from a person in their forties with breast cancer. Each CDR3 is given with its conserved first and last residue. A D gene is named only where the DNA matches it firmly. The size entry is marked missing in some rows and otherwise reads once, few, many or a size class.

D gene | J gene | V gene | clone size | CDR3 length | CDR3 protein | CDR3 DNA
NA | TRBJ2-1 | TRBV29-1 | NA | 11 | CSAFVDNEQFF | TGCAGCGCATTTGTGGACAATGAGCAGTTCTTC
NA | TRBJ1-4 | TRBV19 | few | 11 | CASGVFEKLFF | TGTGCCAGTGGGGTATTCGAAAAACTGTTTTTT
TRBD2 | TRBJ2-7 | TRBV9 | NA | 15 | CASSVGGDAGYEQYF | TGTGCCAGCAGCGTTGGGGGGGATGCAGGCTACGAGCAGTACTTC
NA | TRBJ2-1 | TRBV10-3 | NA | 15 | CALSNREGSYNEQFF | TGTGCCCTATCCAACAGGGAAGGTTCCTACAATGAGCAGTTCTTC
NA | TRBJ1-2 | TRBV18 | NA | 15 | CASSPRSRQEGGYTF | TGTGCCAGCTCACCACGTTCGAGACAGGAAGGTGGCTACACCTTC
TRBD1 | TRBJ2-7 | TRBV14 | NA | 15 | CASSQGTGQTYEQYF | TGTGCCAGCAGCCAGGGGACAGGGCAAACCTACGAGCAGTACTTC
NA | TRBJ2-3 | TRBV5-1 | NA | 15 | CASSSTGRSTDTQYF | TGCGCCAGCAGCTCGACAGGCCGCAGCACAGATACGCAGTATTTT
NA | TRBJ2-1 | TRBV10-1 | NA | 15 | CASSELRDTYNEQFF | TGCGCCAGCAGTGAGTTAAGGGATACCTACAATGAGCAGTTCTTC
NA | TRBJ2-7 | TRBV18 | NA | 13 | CASSPNREVEQYF | TGTGCCAGCTCACCAAACAGGGAGGTCGAGCAGTACTTC
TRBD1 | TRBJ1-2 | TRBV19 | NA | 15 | CASSSSTGGAFGYTF | TGTGCCAGTAGTTCATCGACAGGGGGCGCTTTCGGCTACACCTTC
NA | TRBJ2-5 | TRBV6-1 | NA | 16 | CASSDLTGTKGETQYF | TGTGCCAGCAGTGACCTCACCGGGACCAAAGGAGAGACCCAGTACTTC
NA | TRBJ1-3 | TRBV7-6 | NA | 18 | CASSLEQAGTHSGNTIYF | TGTGCCAGCAGCTTAGAGCAGGCAGGGACTCACTCTGGAAACACCATATATTTT
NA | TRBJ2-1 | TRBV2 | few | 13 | CASNPAFTNEQFF | TGTGCCAGCAATCCAGCGTTTACCAATGAGCAGTTCTTC
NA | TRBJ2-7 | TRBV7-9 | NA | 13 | CASSPSGTGEQYF | TGTGCCAGCAGCCCGAGCGGGACAGGCGAGCAGTACTTC
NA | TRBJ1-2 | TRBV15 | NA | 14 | CATSRRGGNYGYTF | TGTGCCACCAGCCGACGGGGAGGAAACTATGGCTACACCTTC
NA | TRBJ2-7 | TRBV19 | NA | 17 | CASSLVAAGSRSYEQYF | TGTGCCAGTAGTCTTGTAGCGGCTGGGAGTAGGTCCTACGAGCAGTACTTC
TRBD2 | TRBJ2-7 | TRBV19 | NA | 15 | CASNIAGGSSYEQYF | TGTGCCAGTAATATAGCGGGAGGTAGTTCCTACGAGCAGTACTTC